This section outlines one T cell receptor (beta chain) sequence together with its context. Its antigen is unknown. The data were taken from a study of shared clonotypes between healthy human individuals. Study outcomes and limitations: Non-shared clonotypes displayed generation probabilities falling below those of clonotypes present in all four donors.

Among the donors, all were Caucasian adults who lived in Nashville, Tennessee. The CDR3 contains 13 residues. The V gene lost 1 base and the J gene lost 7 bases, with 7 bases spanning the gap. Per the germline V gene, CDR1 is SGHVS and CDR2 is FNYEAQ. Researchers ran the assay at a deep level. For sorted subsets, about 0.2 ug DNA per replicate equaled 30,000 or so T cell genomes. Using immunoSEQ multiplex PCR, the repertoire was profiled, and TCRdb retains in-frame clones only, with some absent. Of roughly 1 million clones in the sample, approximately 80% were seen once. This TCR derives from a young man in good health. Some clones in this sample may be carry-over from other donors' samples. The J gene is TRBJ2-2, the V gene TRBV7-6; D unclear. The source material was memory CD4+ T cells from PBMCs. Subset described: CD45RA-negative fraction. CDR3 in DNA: TGTGCCAGCAGCTTAGTTCGAGGCGGGGAGCTGTTTTTT. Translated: CASSLVRGGELFF.